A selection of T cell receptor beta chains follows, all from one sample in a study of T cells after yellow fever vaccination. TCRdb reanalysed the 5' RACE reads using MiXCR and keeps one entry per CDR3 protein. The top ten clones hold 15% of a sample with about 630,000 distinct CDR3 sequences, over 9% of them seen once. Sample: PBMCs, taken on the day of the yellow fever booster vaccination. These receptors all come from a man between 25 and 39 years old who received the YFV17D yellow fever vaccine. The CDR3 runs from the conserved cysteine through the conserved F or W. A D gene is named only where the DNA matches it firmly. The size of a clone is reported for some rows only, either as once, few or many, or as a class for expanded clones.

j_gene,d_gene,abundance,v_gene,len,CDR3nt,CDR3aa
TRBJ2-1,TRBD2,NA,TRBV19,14,TGTGCCAGTACCTCTAGCGGGGCTCACAATGAGCAGTTCTTC,CASTSSGAHNEQFF
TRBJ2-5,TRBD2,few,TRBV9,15,TGTGCCAGCAGCGTCCTAGCGGGAGTGGGAGAGACCCAGTACTTC,CASSVLAGVGETQYF
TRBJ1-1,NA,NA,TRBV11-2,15,TGTGCCAGCAGCTTACAGACCGCCTTGGGGGCTGAAGCTTTCTTT,CASSLQTALGAEAFF
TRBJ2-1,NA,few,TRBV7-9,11,TGTGCCGGGGGTGTGAGGAATGAGCAGTTCTTC,CAGGVRNEQFF
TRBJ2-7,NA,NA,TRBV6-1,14,TGTGCCAGCAGTCGGACAGGGACTACATACGAGCAGTACTTC,CASSRTGTTYEQYF
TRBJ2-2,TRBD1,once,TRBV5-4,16,TGTGCCAGCAGCTTGCCGGGACAGGGAGCCACCGGGGAGCTGTTTTTT,CASSLPGQGATGELFF
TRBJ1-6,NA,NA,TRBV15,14,TGTGCCACCAGCAGAGTAGCGGGGAATTCACCCCTCCACTTT,CATSRVAGNSPLHF
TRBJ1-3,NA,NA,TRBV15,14,TGTGCCACCAGCAGGAGAGGCTGGGGAAACACCATATATTTT,CATSRRGWGNTIYF
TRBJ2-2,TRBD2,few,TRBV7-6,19,TGTGCCAGCAGCCAGGTGGCCCTCCTAGCGGGAGGGCCAACCGGGGAGCTGTTTTTT,CASSQVALLAGGPTGELFF
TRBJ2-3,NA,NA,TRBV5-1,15,TGCGCCAGCAGCTTTCAGGGACATCCCACGGATACGCAGTATTTT,CASSFQGHPTDTQYF